The 6 T cell receptor beta chains given below trace back to one sample, sequenced in a study of cytomegalovirus exposure and HLA in healthy donors. The method was immunoSEQ multiplex PCR; TCRdb's version includes in-frame clones alone and lacks a portion of them. Here the sample spans roughly 63,000 clones, around 89% being singletons. Sequenced input: PBMCs. The receptors shown here come from a woman aged 18 to 35 in good health and CMV-seronegative.

The rearrangement links TRBV5-4 to TRBJ2-1; 9 bases fit TRBD2. With V trimmed by 3 bases and J by 7 bases, 11 bases remained unmatched. The CDR3 covers 16 residues. In germline, CDR1 is SGHNT, CDR2 YYREEE (reference sequence). The CDR3 sequence is CASSSPSGREGNEQFF. The CDR3, as DNA: TGTGCCAGCAGCTCCCCTAGTGGGCGGGAGGGAAATGAGCAGTTCTTC.

V is TRBV21-1 and J is TRBJ2-7; the table's TRBD2 call for D was not verified on the DNA. TRBV21-1 is designated a pseudogene. The CDR3 is made up of 17 amino acids. For the CDR3, the DNA is TGTGCCAGCAGCAAAGAGGGGGCGCGGCTAGCGGGGTACGAGCAGTACTTC. Its translation is CASSKEGARLAGYEQYF.

This chain connects TRBV9 to TRBJ1-2, with 9 bases matching TRBD1. From germline, CDR1 is SGDLS and CDR2 YYNGEE. This CDR3 contains 15 residues. V was clipped by 3 bases and J by 4 bases; unmatched bases: 7. For the CDR3, the DNA is TGTGCCAGCAGCGCTACCGACAGGGGGGCCTATGGCTACACCTTC. This sequence encodes CASSATDRGAYGYTF.

The CDR3 coding sequence is TGCGCCAGCAGCCAAGCCGGGACAGGGACCTACGAGCAGTACTTC. It specifies CASSQAGTGTYEQYF. The chain uses TRBV4-1 and TRBJ2-7; 9 nucleotides agree with TRBD1. Looked up from germline, CDR1 is MGHRA and CDR2 is YSYEKL. V shed 1 base, J shed 2 bases, and the junction held 3 bases outside the gene matches. The CDR3 totals 15 residues.

CDR3: CASSDRDRGIPNYGYTF. The CDR3 nucleotides read TGCGCCAGCAGCGACCGGGACAGGGGAATACCTAACTATGGCTACACCTTC. This chain joins TRBV5-1 and TRBJ1-2; 10 bases line up with TRBD1. After removal of 4 bases from V and 0 bases from J, the junction contained 9 bases not matched to a gene. Germline assignment: CDR1 SGHRS and CDR2 YFSETQ. This CDR3 spans 17 amino acids.

This clone has more than one count but fewer than ten. The gene calls are TRBV11-2 and TRBJ2-2, with 12 bases that match TRBD1. Germline V gene sequence: CDR1 SGHAT, CDR2 FQNNGV. V dropped 7 bases and J dropped 7; count of bases not matched to a gene: 7. The CDR3 covers 15 residues. The CDR3 DNA sequence: TGTGCCAGCACCCAGGGGACAGGGGGCATCGGGGAGCTGTTTTTT. Encoded protein: CASTQGTGGIGELFF.